This TCR beta chain was identified during a study of blood T cell repertoires in COVID-19. At the level of the study: Some COVID-19 samples were acute and others convalescent; all came from the United States, Italy and Spain. PBMCs, B-cell-depleted T cells, or T cells were the source of the cDNA or gDNA that made up the material.

Authors' data handling: Amplification from reference gene primers served as the basis for estimated nucleated cell counts. Assay: immunoSEQ multiplex PCR; the TCRdb copy retains only in-frame clones and omits some. The V and J calls and clone size are taken from that table; D and trimming were inferred from the DNA. This sample has about 75,000 clones, with approximately 88% found just once. J lost 9 bases, V lost 3 bases, and 3 bases had no gene match. Germline V gene data show CDR1 as DFQATT and CDR2 as SNEGSKA (reference sequence). CDR3 size: 11 residues. This TCR was sampled from a woman aged 70-85 years with acute or convalescent COVID-19. The sample consisted of peripheral blood. The chain links TRBV20-1 to TRBJ2-5, with 8 positions matching TRBD1. The CDR3 protein is CSASRQGSQYF. The CDR3 DNA is TGCAGTGCTAGTCGACAGGGGTCCCAGTACTTC.